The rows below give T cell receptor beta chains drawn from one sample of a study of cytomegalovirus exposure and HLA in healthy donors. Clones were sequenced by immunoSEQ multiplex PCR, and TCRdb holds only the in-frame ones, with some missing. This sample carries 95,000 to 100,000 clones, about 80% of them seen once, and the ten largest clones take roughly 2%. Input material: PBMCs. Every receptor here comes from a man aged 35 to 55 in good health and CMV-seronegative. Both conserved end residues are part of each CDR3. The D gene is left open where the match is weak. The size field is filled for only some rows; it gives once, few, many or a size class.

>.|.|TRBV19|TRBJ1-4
TGTGCCAGTAGAGCTAGCAGGCGTAATGAAAAACTGTTTTTT
CASRASRRNEKLFF
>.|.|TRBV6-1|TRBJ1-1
TGTGCCAGCAGTGTCAGCGAGACTGAAGCTTTCTTT
CASSVSETEAFF
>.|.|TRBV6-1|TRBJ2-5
TGTGCCAGTTGTCGGACAGTGGAAGAGACCCAGTACTTC
CASCRTVEETQYF
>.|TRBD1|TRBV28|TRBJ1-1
TGTGCCAGCAGTCCAGGGGGGGCAGGGGGCGAGTCAACTGAAGCTTTCTTT
CASSPGGAGGESTEAFF
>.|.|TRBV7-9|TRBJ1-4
TGTGCCAGCAGCCTCGGAGGGCATGGACTGTTTTTT
CASSLGGHGLFF
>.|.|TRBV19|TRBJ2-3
TGTGCCAGTAGCTTAACAGGGAACCCCCCAGATACGCAGTATTTT
CASSLTGNPPDTQYF
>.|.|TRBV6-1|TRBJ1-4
TGTGCCAGCAGTGAGGAGATGGGTGGAGGTGATGAAAAACTGTTTTTT
CASSEEMGGGDEKLFF
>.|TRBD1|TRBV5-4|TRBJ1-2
TGTGCCAGCAGACCGACGGGACAGGGATATGGCTACACCTTC
CASRPTGQGYGYTF
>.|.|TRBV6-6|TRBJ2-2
TGTGCCAGCAATGAATGGGGGGCGAACACCGGGGAGCTGTTTTTT
CASNEWGANTGELFF
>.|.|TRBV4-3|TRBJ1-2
TGCGCCAGCAGCCCAGGAAGAGAAGCCTCTAACTATGGCTACACCTTC
CASSPGREASNYGYTF
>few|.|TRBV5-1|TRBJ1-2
TGCGCCAGCAGCTCGTACGACCCCCTGGGCTCGAACTATGGCTACACCTTC
CASSSYDPLGSNYGYTF
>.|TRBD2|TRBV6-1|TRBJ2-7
TGTGCCAGCAGTCGACTAGCGGATGCCTACGAGCAGTACTTC
CASSRLADAYEQYF
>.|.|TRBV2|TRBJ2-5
TGTGCCAGCAGTGTGGGGGGGGCGGGTGAGACCCAGTACTTC
CASSVGGAGETQYF
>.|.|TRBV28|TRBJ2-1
TGTGCCAGCAGCAGTACAGGGCCCTACAATGAGCAGTTCTTC
CASSSTGPYNEQFF
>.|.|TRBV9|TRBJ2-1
TGTGCCAGCAGCGTACACCTGGAGGGCTCCTACAATGAGCAGTTCTTC
CASSVHLEGSYNEQFF
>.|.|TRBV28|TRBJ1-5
TGTGCCAGCAGTTACCTGACAGATAGCAATCAGCCCCAGCATTTT
CASSYLTDSNQPQHF
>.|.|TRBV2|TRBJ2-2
TGTGCCAGCAGGGGGACTTTCACCGGGGAGCTGTTTTTT
CASRGTFTGELFF
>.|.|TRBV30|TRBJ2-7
TGTGCCTGGAGGGAGACAGGATCTTTTACCTACGAGCAGTACTTC
CAWRETGSFTYEQYF
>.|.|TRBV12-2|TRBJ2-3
TGTGCAAGTCGCTTAGCGGAGGTATGTATGTGGGCAGATACGCAGTATTTT
CASRLAEVCMWADTQYF
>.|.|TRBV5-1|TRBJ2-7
TGCGCCAGCAGAGTGGACAGCTCCTACGAGCAGTACTTC
CASRVDSSYEQYF
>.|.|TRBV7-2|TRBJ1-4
TGTGCCAGCAGCTTTACTCTGGCGAGAGGACAGAGGAATGAAAAACTGTTTTTT
CASSFTLARGQRNEKLFF
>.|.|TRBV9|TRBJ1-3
TGTGCCAGCAGCGTAGGGCAGGGGGGAAACACCATATATTTT
CASSVGQGGNTIYF
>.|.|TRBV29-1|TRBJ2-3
TGCAGCGCGGGGAGTTTGGATACGCAGTATTTT
CSAGSLDTQYF
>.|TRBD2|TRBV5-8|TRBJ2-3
TGTGCCAGCAGCAGCCCTAGCGGGGGTCGGGCAGATACGCAGTATTTT
CASSSPSGGRADTQYF
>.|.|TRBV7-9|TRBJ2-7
TGTGCCAGCAGCGCTACCTACGAGCAGTACTTC
CASSATYEQYF
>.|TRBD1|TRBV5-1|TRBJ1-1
TGCGCCAGCAGCACAATGAGGACAGGGAACACTGAAGCTTTCTTT
CASSTMRTGNTEAFF
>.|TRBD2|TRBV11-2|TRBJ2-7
TGTGCCAGCAGCCAAAAACCGGGAGGTGGGGTTCGTGAGTACTTC
CASSQKPGGGVREYF
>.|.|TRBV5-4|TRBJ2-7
TGTGCCAGCAGCGTTGGGACAAATGGGCTCGACGAGCAGTACTTC
CASSVGTNGLDEQYF
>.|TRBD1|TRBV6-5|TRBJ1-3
TGTGCCAGCAGTCAGGGGGCCTCGGGAAACACCATATATTTT
CASSQGASGNTIYF
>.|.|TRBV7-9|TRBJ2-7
TGTGCCAGCAGCTTACCGGGAACAGGGACCGAGCAGTACTTC
CASSLPGTGTEQYF
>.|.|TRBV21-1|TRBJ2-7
TGTGCCAGCTGTTGGCGGGGAACGGGGTACGAGCAGTACTTC
CASCWRGTGYEQYF
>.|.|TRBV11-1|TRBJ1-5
TGTGCCAGCAGCTTATGGAGGGGACAGCCCCAGCATTTT
CASSLWRGQPQHF
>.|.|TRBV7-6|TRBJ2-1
TGTGCCAGCAGCTTATCGGGACTCAACAATGAGCAGTTCTTC
CASSLSGLNNEQFF
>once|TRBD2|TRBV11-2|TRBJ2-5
TGTGCCAGCAGCTTAGGACTAGCGGGAGGGCCTCGGGGGACCCAGTACTTC
CASSLGLAGGPRGTQYF
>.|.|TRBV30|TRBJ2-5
TGTGCCTGGAGTGTAGGAGGGGCCCTTCGAGAGCAGTACTTC
CAWSVGGALREQYF
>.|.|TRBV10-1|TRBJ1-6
TGCGCCAGTCCCCCCCGAAAAATACTAATCTATAATTCACCCCTCCACTTT
CASPPRKILIYNSPLHF
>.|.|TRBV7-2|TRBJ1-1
TGTGCCAGCACCGGGATGGGAGGGCCCACTGAAGCTTTCTTT
CASTGMGGPTEAFF
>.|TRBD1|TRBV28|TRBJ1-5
TGTGCCAGCAGTTTGTCCCGACAGGGGAGGGGGCAGCCCCAGCATTTT
CASSLSRQGRGQPQHF
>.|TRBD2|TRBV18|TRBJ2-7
TGTGCCAGCTCACCCTTTGGGGGGACTAGCTCCTACGAGCAGTACTTC
CASSPFGGTSSYEQYF
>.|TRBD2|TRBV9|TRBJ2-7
TGTGCCAGCAGCCCGTCGACTAGCGGGACCTACGAGCAGTACTTC
CASSPSTSGTYEQYF
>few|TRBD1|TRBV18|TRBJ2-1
TGTGCCAGCTCAACCACAGGGGACAGGTCCTACAATGAGCAGTTCTTC
CASSTTGDRSYNEQFF
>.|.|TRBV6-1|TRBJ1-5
TGTGCCAGCAGTGAAAACCGGGGGGCAGGCCAGCCCCAGCATTTT
CASSENRGAGQPQHF
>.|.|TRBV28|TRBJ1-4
TGTGCCAGCAGTTTAAGGGGTTATCGAGAAAAACTGTTTTTT
CASSLRGYREKLFF
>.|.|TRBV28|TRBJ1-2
TGTGCCAGCAGTCAATCCAACAGGAGGGTTCTTGGCTACACCTTC
CASSQSNRRVLGYTF
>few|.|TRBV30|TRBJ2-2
TGTGCCTGGACACACCCTCCGAGGGAGCTGTTTTTT
CAWTHPPRELFF
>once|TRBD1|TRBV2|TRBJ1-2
TGTGCCAGCAGTGAAGCGCGACAGGGCTATGGCTACACCTTC
CASSEARQGYGYTF
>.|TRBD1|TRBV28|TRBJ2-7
TGTGCCAGCAGTTTTTCGGACAGGGTTCGCCAACCCCACTTC
CASSFSDRVRQPHF
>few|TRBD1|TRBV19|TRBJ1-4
TGTGCCAGTACCGGGACAGATGAAAAACTGTTTTTT
CASTGTDEKLFF
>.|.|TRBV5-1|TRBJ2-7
TGCGCCAGCAGCGCTACAGGGACGGCCGAGCAGTACTTC
CASSATGTAEQYF
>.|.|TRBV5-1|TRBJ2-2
TGCGCCAGCAGCTTGGGGACTAATGTGGGAACCGGGGAGCTGTTTTTT
CASSLGTNVGTGELFF
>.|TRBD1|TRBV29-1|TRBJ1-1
TGCAGCGTGCGGGACAGGAAAACGGGCACTGAAGCTTTCTTT
CSVRDRKTGTEAFF
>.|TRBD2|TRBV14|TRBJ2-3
TGTGCCAGCAGCCCCCTCGTGGGGGAGGGGCGAAGCACAGATACGCAGTATTTT
CASSPLVGEGRSTDTQYF
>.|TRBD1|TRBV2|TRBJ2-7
TGTGCCAGCATCCCGGACAGGGCTGAGATCGAGCAGTACTTC
CASIPDRAEIEQYF
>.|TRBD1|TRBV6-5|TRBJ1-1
TGTGCCAGCAACCAACAGACAGGGGTCACTGAAGCTTTCTTT
CASNQQTGVTEAFF
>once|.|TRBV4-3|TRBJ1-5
TGCGCCAGCAGCCAAGATACAGGGCAGCTTCCTAATCAGCCCCAGCATTTT
CASSQDTGQLPNQPQHF
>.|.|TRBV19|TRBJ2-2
TGTGCCAGTAGTCTGGCAGGGGTCGACACCGGGGAGCTGTTTTTT
CASSLAGVDTGELFF
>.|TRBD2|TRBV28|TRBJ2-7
TGTGCCAGCAGTTTATTACTAGCGGGTTGGGGCTCCTACGAGCAGTACTTC
CASSLLLAGWGSYEQYF
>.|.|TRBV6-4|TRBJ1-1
TGTGCCAGCAGTGTGGACAGGAACACTGAAGCTTTCTTT
CASSVDRNTEAFF
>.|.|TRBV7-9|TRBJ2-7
TGTGCCGTTTCGGGAGGGGGCGCATTGTACGAGCAGTACTTC
CAVSGGGALYEQYF